This TCR beta chain stems from a study of beta chain features in type 1 diabetes. Study-wide findings and caveats: Shortening that was moderate but significant affected the TCRB CDR3s of Type 1 diabetes patients in all four CD4+ subsets. Overrepresentation of cells with high TCR expression could result from cDNA sequencing.

All of the isolated RNA was reverse transcribed, so expressed TCRB transcripts were sequenced. Libraries were prepared by immunoSEQ multiplex PCR; TCRdb keeps only in-frame clonotypes and omits some of them. The sample shows approximately 240,000 clones, 16% of them seen only once. The junction had 16 bases not matched to a gene; V was cut back by 4 bases and J by 7 bases. The V gene's germline CDR1 is SGHNT and CDR2 YYREEE (reference sequence). The CDR3 totals 17 residues. Notes on this clone: Its matching antigen is unknown.

The sequence came from a man aged 25-45 years with type 1 diabetes. The genes are TRBV5-4 and TRBJ2-1; the match to TRBD2 covers 8 bases. Sample: naive CD4+ T cells from blood. CDR3: CASSPPGGRDRGNEQFF. As DNA, the CDR3 is TGTGCCAGCAGCCCCCCGGGGGGGCGAGATAGGGGGAATGAGCAGTTCTTC.